These T cell receptor beta chains were read from a single sample in a study of blood T cell repertoires in COVID-19. Libraries were prepared by immunoSEQ multiplex PCR; TCRdb keeps only in-frame clonotypes and omits some of them. The repertoire holds 75,000 to 95,000 clones, roughly 89% seen once, with approximately 4.3% in the top ten. The sample comprised peripheral blood. These receptors all come from a middle-aged man with active COVID-19. The CDR3 runs from the conserved cysteine through the conserved F or W. A D gene is named only where the DNA matches it firmly. Rows give clone size only sometimes, using once, few, many, or a class for an expanded clone.

size	V	J	length	D	CDR3	DNA
once	TRBV13	TRBJ1-6	14	TRBD1	CASSEGQTNSPLHF	TGTGCCAGCAGCGAGGGACAGACAAATTCACCCCTCCACTTT
-	TRBV29-1	TRBJ2-1	10	-	CSVYTGGQFF	TGCAGCGTTTATACAGGTGGGCAGTTCTTC
-	TRBV6-6	TRBJ1-1	15	-	CASRAPGGGVTEAFF	TGTGCCAGCAGAGCACCTGGGGGAGGGGTCACTGAAGCTTTCTTT
-	TRBV11-3	TRBJ1-1	16	-	CASSAPGVVANTEAFF	TGTGCCAGCAGCGCCCCAGGGGTAGTCGCGAACACTGAAGCTTTCTTT
-	TRBV28	TRBJ1-5	14	TRBD1	CASSFGQANQPQHF	TGTGCCAGCAGTTTTGGACAGGCCAATCAGCCCCAGCATTTT
-	TRBV27	TRBJ2-1	17	-	CASSLGPPQGPYNEQFF	TGTGCCAGCAGTTTAGGGCCCCCACAGGGCCCCTACAATGAGCAGTTCTTC
-	TRBV6-4	TRBJ2-1	17	-	CASRVPRGGVSYNEQFF	TGTGCCAGCAGGGTTCCCCGGGGAGGTGTATCCTACAATGAGCAGTTCTTC
-	TRBV28	TRBJ2-7	14	-	CASRPVDRPYEQYF	TGTGCCAGCAGGCCGGTGGACAGACCCTACGAGCAGTACTTC
-	TRBV28	TRBJ1-1	15	-	CATTRSGVLNSEAFF	TGTGCCACTACAAGGTCAGGGGTTTTGAACTCTGAAGCTTTCTTT
-	TRBV4-2	TRBJ1-6	14	-	CASSQKMENSPLHF	TGTGCCAGCAGCCAAAAAATGGAGAATTCACCCCTCCACTTT
-	TRBV9	TRBJ2-2	15	TRBD1	CASSVGTGGSGELFF	TGTGCCAGCAGCGTAGGAACAGGGGGTTCCGGGGAGCTGTTTTTT
-	TRBV7-9	TRBJ2-7	15	TRBD1	CASSLIGTGNRGQYF	TGTGCCAGCAGCTTAATCGGGACAGGGAATAGGGGGCAGTACTTC
-	TRBV28	TRBJ2-5	14	-	CATRKVAGVETQYF	TGTGCCACCAGGAAGGTCGCAGGGGTAGAGACCCAGTACTTC
-	TRBV2	TRBJ1-5	20	TRBD1	CASSEARVDRRYYSNQPQHF	TGTGCCAGCAGTGAAGCGCGGGTGGACAGGCGATACTATAGCAATCAGCCCCAGCATTTT
once	TRBV5-1	TRBJ1-4	15	-	CASTMTGGTNEKLFF	TGCGCCAGCACCATGACAGGTGGAACTAATGAAAAACTGTTTTTT
-	TRBV19	TRBJ1-1	14	-	CASSLSRGGAEAFF	TGTGCCAGTAGTCTATCCCGGGGGGGCGCTGAAGCTTTCTTT
once	TRBV10-3	TRBJ1-5	16	-	CAIRTDSGVGNQPQHF	TGTGCCATCAGAACGGACTCGGGGGTTGGCAATCAGCCCCAGCATTTT
-	TRBV5-1	TRBJ2-7	11	-	CASSSQREQYF	TGCGCCAGCAGCTCTCAGAGGGAGCAGTACTTC
-	TRBV29-1	TRBJ2-3	13	TRBD2	CSVGAGGTDTQYF	TGCAGCGTTGGCGCGGGGGGCACAGATACGCAGTATTTT
-	TRBV2	TRBJ2-1	12	-	CASGKGSNEQFF	TGTGCCAGCGGAAAAGGGAGCAATGAGCAGTTCTTC
-	TRBV25-1	TRBJ2-2	15	TRBD1	CASSEGQGEIGELFF	TGTGCCAGCAGTGAAGGCCAGGGGGAGATCGGGGAGCTGTTTTTT
-	TRBV11-2	TRBJ1-1	13	-	CASSLRENTEAFF	TGTGCCAGCAGCTTACGAGAGAACACTGAAGCTTTCTTT
-	TRBV4-1	TRBJ2-2	16	TRBD2	CASSQLAVGDTGELFF	TGCGCCAGCAGCCAACTAGCGGTTGGTGACACCGGGGAGCTGTTTTTT
-	TRBV19	TRBJ2-2	17	TRBD2	CASSIEASGRVTGELFF	TGTGCCAGTAGTATAGAAGCTAGCGGGAGGGTAACCGGGGAGCTGTTTTTT
-	TRBV6-5	TRBJ2-7	13	TRBD1	CASSLRQGDEQYF	TGTGCCAGCAGTCTACGACAGGGAGACGAGCAGTACTTC